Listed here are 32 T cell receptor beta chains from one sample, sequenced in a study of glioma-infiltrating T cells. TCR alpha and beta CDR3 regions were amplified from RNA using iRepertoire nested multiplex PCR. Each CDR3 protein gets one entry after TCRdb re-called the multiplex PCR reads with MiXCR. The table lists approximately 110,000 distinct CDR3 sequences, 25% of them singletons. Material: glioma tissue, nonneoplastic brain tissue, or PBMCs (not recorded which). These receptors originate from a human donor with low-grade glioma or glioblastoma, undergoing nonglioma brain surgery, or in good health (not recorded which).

The CDR3 here is CASSRSFGTEPESNYGYTF. In DNA form, the CDR3 reads TGTGCCAGCTCACGTTCCTTCGGGACAGAACCTGAGTCTAACTATGGCTACACCTTC. This chain links TRBV18 with TRBJ1-2; 7 positions agree with TRBD1. Germline CDR1 is KGHSH and CDR2 is LQKENI. J lost 0 bases, V lost 4 bases, and 17 bases had no gene match. The CDR3 runs to 19 residues.

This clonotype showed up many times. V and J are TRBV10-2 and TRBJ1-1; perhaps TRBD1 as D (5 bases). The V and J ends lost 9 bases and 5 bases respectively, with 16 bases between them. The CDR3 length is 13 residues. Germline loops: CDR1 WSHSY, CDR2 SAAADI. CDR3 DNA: TGCGCCAGTAAACAACCTCAGGGAACTGAAGCTTTCTTT. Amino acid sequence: CASKQPQGTEAFF.

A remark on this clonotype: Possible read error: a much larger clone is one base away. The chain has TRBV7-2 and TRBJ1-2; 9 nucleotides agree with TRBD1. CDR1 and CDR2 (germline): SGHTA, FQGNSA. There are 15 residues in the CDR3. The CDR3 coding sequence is TGTGCCAGCAGCTTCCAGACAGGGGGTGGCTATGGCTACAGCTTC. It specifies CASSFQTGGGYGYSF.

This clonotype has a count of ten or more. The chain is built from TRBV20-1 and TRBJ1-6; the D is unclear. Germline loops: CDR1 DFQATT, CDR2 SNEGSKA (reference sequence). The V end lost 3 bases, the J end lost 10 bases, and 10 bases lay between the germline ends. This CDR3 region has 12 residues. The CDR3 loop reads CSARTEGSPLHF. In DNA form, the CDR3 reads TGCAGTGCTAGGACTGAAGGCTCACCCCTCCACTTT.

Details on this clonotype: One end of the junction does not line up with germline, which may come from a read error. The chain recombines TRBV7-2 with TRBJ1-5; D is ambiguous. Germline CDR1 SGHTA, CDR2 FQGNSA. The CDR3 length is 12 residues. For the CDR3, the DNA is TGCACCAGCAGACTAAGCCATCAGCCCCAGCATTTT. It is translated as CTSRLSHQPQHF.

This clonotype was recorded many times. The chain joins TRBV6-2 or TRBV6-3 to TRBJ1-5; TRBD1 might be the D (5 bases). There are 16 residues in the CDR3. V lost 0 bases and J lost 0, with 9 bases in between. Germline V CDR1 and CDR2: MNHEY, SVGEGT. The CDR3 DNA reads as TGTGCCAGCAGTTACTCAGGGGCCCTTAGCAATCAGCCCCAGCATTTT. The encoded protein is CASSYSGALSNQPQHF.

The CDR3 reads CSVEVPGDSSYEQYF. The CDR3 DNA sequence: TGCAGCGTTGAGGTTCCGGGGGACAGCTCCTACGAGCAGTACTTC. V gene TRBV29-1 combines with J gene TRBJ2-7, with D maybe TRBD1 (7 bases). The germline V and J ends were trimmed by 3 bases and 0 bases, with 15 bases remaining between them. Germline V lookup: CDR1 SQVTM, CDR2 ANQGSEA. CDR3 length equals 15 residues.

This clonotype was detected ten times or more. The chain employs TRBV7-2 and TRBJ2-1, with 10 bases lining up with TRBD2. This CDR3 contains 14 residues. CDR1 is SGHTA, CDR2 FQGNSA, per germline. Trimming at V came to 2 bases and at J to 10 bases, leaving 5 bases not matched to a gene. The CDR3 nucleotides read TGTGCCAGCAGCTTAATAGCGGGGGGTGGGGAGCAGTTCTTC. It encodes CASSLIAGGGEQFF.

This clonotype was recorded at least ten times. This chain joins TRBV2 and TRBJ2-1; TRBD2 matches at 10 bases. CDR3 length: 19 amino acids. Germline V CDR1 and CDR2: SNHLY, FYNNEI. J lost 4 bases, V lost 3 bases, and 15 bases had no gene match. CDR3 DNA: TGTGCCAGCAGTGATAGTGGACTAGCGGTAACGTACGCATACAATGAGCAGTTCTTC. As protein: CASSDSGLAVTYAYNEQFF.

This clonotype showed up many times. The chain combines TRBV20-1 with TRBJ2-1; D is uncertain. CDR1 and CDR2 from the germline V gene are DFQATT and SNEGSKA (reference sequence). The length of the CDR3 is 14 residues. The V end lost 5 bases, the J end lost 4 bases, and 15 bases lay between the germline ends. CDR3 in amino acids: CSAPDWKQYNEQFF. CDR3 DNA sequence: TGCAGTGCTCCAGACTGGAAACAGTACAATGAGCAGTTCTTC.

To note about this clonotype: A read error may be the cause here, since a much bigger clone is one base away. CDR3 amino acids: CAIVLGLALQETQYF. The CDR3 DNA reads TGTGCCATCGTCCTTGGACTAGCCCTACAAGAGACCCAGTACTTC. The chain carries TRBV7-2 and TRBJ2-5; 8 bases map to TRBD2. Trimming took 10 bases from V and 2 from J; bases not matched to a gene: 12. CDR1 SGHTA and CDR2 FQGNSA come from the germline V gene. The CDR3 loop spans 15 amino acids.

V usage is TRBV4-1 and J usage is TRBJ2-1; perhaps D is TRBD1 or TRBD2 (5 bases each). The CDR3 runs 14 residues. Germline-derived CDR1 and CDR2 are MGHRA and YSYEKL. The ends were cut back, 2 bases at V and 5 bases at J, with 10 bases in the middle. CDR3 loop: CASSQTGPDNEQFF. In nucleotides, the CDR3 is TGCGCCAGCAGCCAAACGGGACCTGACAATGAGCAGTTCTTC.

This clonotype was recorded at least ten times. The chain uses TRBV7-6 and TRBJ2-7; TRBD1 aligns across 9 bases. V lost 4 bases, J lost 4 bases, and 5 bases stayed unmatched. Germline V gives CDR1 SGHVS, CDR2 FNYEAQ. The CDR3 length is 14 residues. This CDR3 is CASSSGTGPYEQYF. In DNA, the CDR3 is TGTGCCAGCAGCTCCGGGACAGGGCCGTACGAGCAGTACTTC.

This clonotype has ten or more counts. CDR3 loop: CASGEDSYNEQFF. The DNA of the CDR3 is TGTGCCAGCGGCGAGGATTCCTACAATGAGCAGTTCTTC. This chain uses TRBV28 with TRBJ2-1; D call uncertain. Germline CDR1 is MDHEN and CDR2 is SYDVKM. This CDR3 has 13 residues. V lost 8 bases to trimming and J lost 1 base, with 9 bases between them.

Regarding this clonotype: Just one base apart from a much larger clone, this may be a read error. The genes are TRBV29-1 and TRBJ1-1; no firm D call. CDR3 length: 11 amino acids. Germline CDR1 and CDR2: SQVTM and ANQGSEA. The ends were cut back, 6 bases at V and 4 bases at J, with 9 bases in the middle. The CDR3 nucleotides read TGCAGCGTCCCCCTGGTCACTGAAGCTTTCTTT. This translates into CSVPLVTEAFF.

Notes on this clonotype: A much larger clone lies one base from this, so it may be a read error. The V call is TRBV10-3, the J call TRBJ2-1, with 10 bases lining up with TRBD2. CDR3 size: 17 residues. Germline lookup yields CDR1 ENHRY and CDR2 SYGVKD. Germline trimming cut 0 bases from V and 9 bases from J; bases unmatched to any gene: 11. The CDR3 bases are TGTGCCATCAGTGAGTCAAGTAAACTAGCGGGAAAGAGTGAGCAGTTCTTC. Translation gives CAISESSKLAGKSEQFF.

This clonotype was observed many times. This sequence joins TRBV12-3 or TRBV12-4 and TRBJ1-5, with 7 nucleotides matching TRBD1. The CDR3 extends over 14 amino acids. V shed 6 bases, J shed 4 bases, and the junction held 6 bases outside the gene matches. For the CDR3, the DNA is TGTGCCAGCAGAGCCGGGACAGCTAATCAGCCCCAGCATTTT. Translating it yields CASRAGTANQPQHF.

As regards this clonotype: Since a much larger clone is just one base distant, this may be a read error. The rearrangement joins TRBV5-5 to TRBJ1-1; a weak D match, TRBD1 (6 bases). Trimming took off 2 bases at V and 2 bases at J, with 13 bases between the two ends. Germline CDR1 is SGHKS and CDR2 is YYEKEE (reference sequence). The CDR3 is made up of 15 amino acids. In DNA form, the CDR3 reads TGTGCCAGCAGCTTATGGACAGCTCCTAACACTGAAGCTTTCTTT. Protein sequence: CASSLWTAPNTEAFF.

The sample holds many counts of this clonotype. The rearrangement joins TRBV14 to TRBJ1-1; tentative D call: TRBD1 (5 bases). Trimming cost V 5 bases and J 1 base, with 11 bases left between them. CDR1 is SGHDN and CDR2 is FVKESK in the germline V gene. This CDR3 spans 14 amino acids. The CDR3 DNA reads TGTGCCAGCAGCTTTATGACAGCGAACACTGAAGCTTTCTTT. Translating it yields CASSFMTANTEAFF.

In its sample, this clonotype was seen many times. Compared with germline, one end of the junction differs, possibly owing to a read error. DNA of the CDR3: TGTGCCCCCGGCCTTACGCAGTTTTTT. This encodes CAPGLTQFF. The V gene is TRBV24-1, the J gene TRBJ2-3; D not certain. This CDR3 is built from 9 residues. Germline V CDR1 and CDR2: KGHDR, SFDVKD.

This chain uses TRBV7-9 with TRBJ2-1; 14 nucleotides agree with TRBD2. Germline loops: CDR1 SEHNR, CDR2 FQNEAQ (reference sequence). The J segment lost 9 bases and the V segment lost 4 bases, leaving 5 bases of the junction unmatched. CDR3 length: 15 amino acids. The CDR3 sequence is CASSSPGLAGVEQFF. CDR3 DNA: TGTGCCAGCAGCTCGCCGGGACTAGCGGGAGTTGAGCAGTTCTTC.

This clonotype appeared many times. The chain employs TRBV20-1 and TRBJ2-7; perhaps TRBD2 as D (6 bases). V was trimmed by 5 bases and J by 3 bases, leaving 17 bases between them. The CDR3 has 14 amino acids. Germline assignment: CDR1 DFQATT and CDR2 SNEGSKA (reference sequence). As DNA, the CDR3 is TGCAGTGCTGCTACGCCAGCGGGTCGCTACGAGCAGTACTTC. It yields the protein CSAATPAGRYEQYF.

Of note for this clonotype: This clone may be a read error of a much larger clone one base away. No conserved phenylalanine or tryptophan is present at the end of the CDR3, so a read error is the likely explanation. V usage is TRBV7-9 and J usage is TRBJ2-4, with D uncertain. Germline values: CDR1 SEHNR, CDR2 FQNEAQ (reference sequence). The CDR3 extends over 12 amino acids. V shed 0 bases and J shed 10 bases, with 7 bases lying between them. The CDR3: CASSLAEKIQYL. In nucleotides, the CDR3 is TGTGCCAGCAGCTTAGCCGAGAAAATTCAGTACTTA.

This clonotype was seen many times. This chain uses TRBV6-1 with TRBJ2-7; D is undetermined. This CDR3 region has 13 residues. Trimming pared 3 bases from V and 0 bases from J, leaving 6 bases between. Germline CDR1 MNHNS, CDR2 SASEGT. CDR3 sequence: CASSEVYSYEQYF. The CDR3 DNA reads TGTGCCAGCAGTGAGGTTTACTCCTACGAGCAGTACTTC.

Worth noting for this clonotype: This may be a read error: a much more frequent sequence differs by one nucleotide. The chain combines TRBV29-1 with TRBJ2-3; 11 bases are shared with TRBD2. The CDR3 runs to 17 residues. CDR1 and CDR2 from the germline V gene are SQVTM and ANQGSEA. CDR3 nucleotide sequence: TGCAGCGTTCAGGGACTAGCGGACGTCTATGGTACAGATACGCGGTATTTT. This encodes CSVQGLADVYGTDTRYF.

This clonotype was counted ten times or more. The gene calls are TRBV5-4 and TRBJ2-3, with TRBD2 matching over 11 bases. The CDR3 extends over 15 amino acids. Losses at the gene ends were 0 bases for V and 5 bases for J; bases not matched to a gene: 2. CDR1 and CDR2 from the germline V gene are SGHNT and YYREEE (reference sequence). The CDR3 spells CASSLATSGGDTQYF. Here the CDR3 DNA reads TGTGCCAGCAGCTTGGCTACTAGCGGGGGAGATACGCAGTATTTT.

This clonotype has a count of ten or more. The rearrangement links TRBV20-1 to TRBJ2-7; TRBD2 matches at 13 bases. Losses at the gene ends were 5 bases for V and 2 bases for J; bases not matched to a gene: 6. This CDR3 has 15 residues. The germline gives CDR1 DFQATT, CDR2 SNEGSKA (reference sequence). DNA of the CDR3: TGCAGTGCTTGGACTAGCGGGGGCCCCACCTACGAGCAGTACTTC. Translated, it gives CSAWTSGGPTYEQYF.

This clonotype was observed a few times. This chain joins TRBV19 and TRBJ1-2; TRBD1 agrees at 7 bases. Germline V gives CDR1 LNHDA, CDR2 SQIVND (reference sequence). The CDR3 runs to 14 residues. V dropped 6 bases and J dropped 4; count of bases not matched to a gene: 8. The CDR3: CASRNRQGVYGYTF. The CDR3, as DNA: TGTGCCAGTAGGAATAGACAGGGAGTCTATGGCTACACCTTC. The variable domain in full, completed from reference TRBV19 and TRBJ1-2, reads DGGITQSPKYLFRKEGQNVTLSCEQNLNHDAMYWYRQDPGQGLRLIYYSQIVNDFQKGDIAEGYSVSREKKESFPLTVTSAQKNPTAFYLCASRNRQGVYGYTFGSGTRLTVV.

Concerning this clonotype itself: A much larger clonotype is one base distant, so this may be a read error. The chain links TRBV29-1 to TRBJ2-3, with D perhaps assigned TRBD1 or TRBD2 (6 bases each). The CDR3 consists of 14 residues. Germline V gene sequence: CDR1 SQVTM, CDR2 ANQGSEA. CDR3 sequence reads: CSVGARRDTDSQYF. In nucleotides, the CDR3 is TGCAGCGTTGGGGCCCGGAGGGACACAGATTCGCAGTATTTT.

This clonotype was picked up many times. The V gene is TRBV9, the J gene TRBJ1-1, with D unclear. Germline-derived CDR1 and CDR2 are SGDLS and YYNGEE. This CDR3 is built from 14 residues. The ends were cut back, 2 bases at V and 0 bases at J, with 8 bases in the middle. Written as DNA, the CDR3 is TGTGCCAGCAGCGTTCTAGGCATGAACACTGAAGCTTTCTTT. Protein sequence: CASSVLGMNTEAFF.

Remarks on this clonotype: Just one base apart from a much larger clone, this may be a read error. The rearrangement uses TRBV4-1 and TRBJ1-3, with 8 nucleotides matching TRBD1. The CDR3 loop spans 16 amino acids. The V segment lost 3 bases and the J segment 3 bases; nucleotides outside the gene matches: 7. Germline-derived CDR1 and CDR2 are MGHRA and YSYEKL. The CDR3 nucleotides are TGCGCCAGCAGCCAGGCGGACAGGGACAGTGGAAACACCATATATTTT. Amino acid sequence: CASSQADRDSGNTIYF.

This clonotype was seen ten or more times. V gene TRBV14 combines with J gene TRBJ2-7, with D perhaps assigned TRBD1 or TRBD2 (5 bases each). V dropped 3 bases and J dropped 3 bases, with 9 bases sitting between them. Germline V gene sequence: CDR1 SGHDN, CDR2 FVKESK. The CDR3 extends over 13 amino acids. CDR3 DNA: TGTGCCAGCAGCCAGGGGACCCTCTACGAGCAGTACTTC. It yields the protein CASSQGTLYEQYF.